A single sample is the source of the 8 T cell receptor beta chains below, sequenced in a study of breast tumors, draining lymph nodes, adjacent tissues. TCRdb recomputed calls from the multiplex PCR reads with MiXCR, one row per CDR3 protein. The sample carries over 200,000 distinct CDR3 sequences, 30% to 35% recorded once. Breast cancer patients provided tissue from their axillary draining lymph nodes. What was sequenced was axillary lymph node tissue. The receptors originated from a female donor with breast cancer. Some clones in this sample may be carry-over from other donors' samples.

This clonotype was seen many times. This rearrangement joins TRBV24-1 to TRBJ1-2; D is undetermined. V was pared by 4 bases and J by 6 bases, with 14 bases between. CDR3 length: 14 residues. Germline V gene data show CDR1 as KGHDR and CDR2 as SFDVKD. The CDR3: CATSDRKDRDGYTF. The CDR3 bases are TGTGCCACCAGTGACCGGAAGGATCGAGATGGCTACACCTTC.

In DNA form, the CDR3 reads TGCGCCAGCGGCAATGGCGGGGGCGCAGATACGCAGTATTTT. Protein product: CASGNGGGADTQYF. This sequence joins TRBV5-1 and TRBJ2-3; D might be TRBD2 (7 bases). The germline CDR1 and CDR2 sequences are SGHRS and YFSETQ. CDR3 length equals 14 residues. V was pared by 7 bases and J by 4 bases, with 16 bases between.

This clonotype occurred many times. The chain links TRBV7-9 to TRBJ2-5; D ambiguous. The germline V and J ends were trimmed by 4 bases and 2 bases, with 11 bases remaining between them. Germline CDR1 and CDR2: SEHNR and FQNEAQ (reference sequence). CDR3 length equals 14 residues. CDR3 amino acids: CASSSTKAQETQYF. As DNA, the CDR3 is TGTGCCAGCAGCTCGACAAAGGCTCAAGAGACCCAGTACTTC.

Many counts were recorded for this clonotype. This may be a read error: a much more frequent sequence differs by one nucleotide. J is TRBJ1-6 and V is TRBV5-1; no definite D call. Looked up from germline, CDR1 is SGHRS and CDR2 is YFSETQ. This CDR3 is 13 amino acids long. DNA of the CDR3: TGCGCCAACAGCTTGAGAGTCGATTCACCCCTCCACTTT. Amino acid sequence: CANSLRVDSPLHF.

Only a few counts were recorded for this clonotype. The chain has TRBV5-5 and TRBJ2-1, with TRBD1 identical over 7 bases. The CDR3 loop spans 15 amino acids. In germline, CDR1 is SGHKS, CDR2 YYEKEE (reference sequence). V was clipped by 2 bases and J by 5 bases; unmatched bases: 7. The CDR3 protein is CASSFRDRANNEQFF. The CDR3 DNA is TGTGCCAGCAGCTTCCGGGACAGAGCTAACAATGAGCAGTTCTTC.

This clonotype was picked up many times. J is TRBJ2-3 and V is TRBV11-3; D is undetermined. V gave up 1 base and J gave up 6 bases, with 8 bases separating them. CDR3 length equals 13 residues. The germline V gene has CDR1 SGHNT and CDR2 YENEEA. This CDR3 reads CASSLVMADTQYF. In DNA, the CDR3 is TGTGCCAGCAGCTTAGTCATGGCGGATACGCAGTATTTT.

Ten or more counts support this clonotype. The rearrangement joins TRBV2 to TRBJ2-3; no clear D gene. This CDR3 comprises 12 residues. V lost 5 bases and J 3 bases, leaving 6 bases between the germline ends. Germline CDR1 is SNHLY and CDR2 is FYNNEI. DNA for the CDR3: TGTGCCAGCAGTCCCACAACAGATACGCAGTATTTT. Protein: CASSPTTDTQYF. Full variable domain (outside the CDR3, taken from reference TRBV2 and TRBJ2-3): EPEVTQTPSHQVTQMGQEVILRCVPISNHLYFYWYRQILGQKVEFLVSFYNNEISEKSEIFDDQFSVERPDGSNFTLKIRSTKLEDSAMYFCASSPTTDTQYFGPGTRLTVL.

The rearrangement links TRBV7-2 to TRBJ2-7, with TRBD1 identical over 8 bases. Per the germline V gene, CDR1 is SGHTA and CDR2 is FQGNSA. The ends lost 6 bases at V and 3 bases at J; junction bases unmatched: 4. The CDR3 covers 13 residues. The CDR3: CASSWDRLYEQYF. CDR3 in DNA: TGTGCCAGCAGTTGGGACAGGCTCTACGAGCAGTACTTC.